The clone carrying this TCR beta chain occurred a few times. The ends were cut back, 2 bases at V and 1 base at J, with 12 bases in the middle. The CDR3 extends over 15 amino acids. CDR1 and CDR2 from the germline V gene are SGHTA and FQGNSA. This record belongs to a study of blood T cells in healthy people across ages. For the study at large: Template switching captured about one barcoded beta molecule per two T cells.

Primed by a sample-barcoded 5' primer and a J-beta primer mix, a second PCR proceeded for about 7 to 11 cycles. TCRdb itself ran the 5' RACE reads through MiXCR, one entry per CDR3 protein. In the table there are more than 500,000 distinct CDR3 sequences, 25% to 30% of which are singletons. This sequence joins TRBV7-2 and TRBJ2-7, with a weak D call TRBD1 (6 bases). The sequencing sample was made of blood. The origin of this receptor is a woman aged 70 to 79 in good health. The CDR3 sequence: CASSLKTGWSYEQYF. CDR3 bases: TGTGCCAGCAGCTTAAAAACAGGGTGGTCCTACGAGCAGTACTTC. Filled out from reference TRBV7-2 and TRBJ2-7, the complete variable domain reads GAGVSQSPSNKVTEKGKDVELRCDPISGHTALYWYRQSLGQGLEFLIYFQGNSAPDKSGLPSDRFSAERTGGSVSTLTIQRTQQEDSAVYLCASSLKTGWSYEQYFGPGTRLTVT.